This T cell receptor beta chain was recovered during a study of early T cells in non-severe SARS-CoV-2 infection. Individual cDNA molecules were tagged with unique molecular identifiers, the study reported. TCRdb itself ran the 5' RACE reads through MiXCR, one entry per CDR3 protein. This sample has roughly 26,000 distinct CDR3 sequences, with under 5% found just once. This clonotype was seen more than once but under ten times. The CDR3 runs to 15 residues. The V segment lost 4 bases and the J segment 5 bases; nucleotides outside the gene matches: 12. Looked up from germline, CDR1 is SQVTM and CDR2 is ANQGSEA.

This chain connects TRBV29-1 to TRBJ2-5, with TRBD2 identical over 8 bases. The TCR was taken from an adult who was a healthcare worker with PCR-confirmed SARS-CoV-2 infection or an uninfected control (not recorded which). Sequencing input: whole blood. CDR3 amino acids: CSVVFRAGAGETQYF. The CDR3 coding sequence is TGCAGCGTTGTATTTCGAGCGGGAGCAGGGGAGACCCAGTACTTC.